The clone carrying this TCR beta chain was observed a few times. These data are taken from a study of T cell changes during pregnancy in multiple sclerosis. Sequenced by immunoSEQ multiplex PCR; TCRdb stores in-frame clones only, minus some. The sample lists about 68,000 clones; less than 95% were seen once. The length of the CDR3 is 13 residues. Unmatched junction bases numbered 1, after V lost 4 bases and J lost 4 bases. Germline CDR1 is MNHNY and CDR2 is SVGAGI (reference sequence). The sequence derives from a female donor with multiple sclerosis, enrolled in a pregnancy study. The specimen comprised peripheral blood, sampled in the third trimester of pregnancy. This chain uses TRBV6-6 with TRBJ1-5, with 7 nucleotides matching TRBD1. The CDR3 bases are TGTGCCAGCAGTTCGACAGGGAATCAGCCCCAGCATTTT. Protein product: CASSSTGNQPQHF.